Listed here are 13 T cell receptor beta chains from one sample, sequenced in a study of patients and donors after allogeneic stem cell transplantation. TCRdb reanalysed the RT-PCR reads using MiXCR and keeps one entry per CDR3 protein. The table has hundreds of thousands of distinct CDR3 sequences, 16% seen once. Material: blood, either unsorted or a sorted T cell fraction (not recorded which). These TCRs come from a human donor who was either an allogeneic HSCT recipient or a stem cell or donor lymphocyte infusion donor (not recorded which). It is not recorded whose cells these are; they may come from a transplant donor.

The table lists this clonotype with a few counts. The chain carries TRBV15 and TRBJ2-2; TRBD2 is a possible D gene (5 bases). The CDR3 extends over 14 amino acids. The V gene lost 6 bases and the J gene lost 5 bases, with 13 bases spanning the gap. Germline CDR1 reads LNHNV; CDR2 reads YYDKDF (reference sequence). The CDR3 here is CATRKMRGTGELFF. The CDR3, as DNA: TGTGCCACCAGAAAGATGAGAGGGACCGGGGAGCTGTTTTTT.

In this sample, this clonotype turned up a few times. The chain employs TRBV7-2 and TRBJ1-5; D unresolved. Between the trimmed V and J ends, which lost 4 bases and 2 bases, there was a span of 12 bases. This CDR3 is 15 amino acids long. In germline, CDR1 is SGHTA, CDR2 FQGNSA. CDR3 DNA sequence: TGTGCCAGCAGCTCCGACCCGGGTGGCAATCAGCCCCAGCATTTT. This sequence encodes CASSSDPGGNQPQHF.

This clonotype was found many times. The chain has TRBV24-1 and TRBJ2-7, with D tentatively TRBD2 (5 bases). The CDR3 totals 15 residues. Germline-derived CDR1 and CDR2 are KGHDR and SFDVKD. Between the trimmed V and J ends, which lost 3 bases and 3 bases, there was a span of 14 bases. The CDR3 reads CATSDLKDSLYEQYF. The CDR3 DNA sequence: TGTGCCACCAGTGATCTTAAGGACTCCCTCTACGAGCAGTACTTC.

The gene calls are TRBV9 and TRBJ2-2; 9 bases line up with TRBD1. This CDR3 is built from 15 residues. The germline gives CDR1 SGDLS, CDR2 YYNGEE. V was clipped by 3 bases and J by 7 bases; unmatched bases: 7. The CDR3 reads CASSGGTGRFGELFF. CDR3 sequence (DNA): TGTGCCAGCAGCGGCGGGACAGGGAGGTTCGGGGAGCTGTTTTTT. Filled out from reference TRBV9 and TRBJ2-2, the complete variable domain reads DSGVTQTPKHLITATGQRVTLRCSPRSGDLSVYWYQQSLDQGLQFLIQYYNGEERAKGNILERFSAQQFPDLHSELNLSSLELGDSALYFCASSGGTGRFGELFFGEGSRLTVL.

V usage is TRBV7-9 and J usage is TRBJ2-3; 7 bases match TRBD2. This CDR3 comprises 14 residues. V was pared by 4 bases and J by 5 bases, with 6 bases of the junction left unmatched. Germline values: CDR1 SEHNR, CDR2 FQNEAQ (reference sequence). Here the CDR3 DNA reads TGTGCCAGCAGCTCAGAAACTAGCGTAGATACGCAGTATTTT. This gives the protein CASSSETSVDTQYF.

This clonotype was seen a few times. This chain joins TRBV27 and TRBJ2-3; 9 bases map to TRBD2. Per germline, CDR1 MNHEY and CDR2 SMNVEV (reference sequence). J lost 0 bases, V lost 6 bases, and 1 base had no gene match. The CDR3 extends over 14 amino acids. In DNA form, the CDR3 reads TGTGCCAGCAGAACTAGCGGGAGCACAGATACGCAGTATTTT. Its protein is CASRTSGSTDTQYF.

This clonotype has just a few counts. This chain connects TRBV11-2 to TRBJ2-5; 8 nucleotides line up with TRBD2. Trimming took 1 base from V and 0 from J; bases not matched to a gene: 16. The CDR3 runs to 20 residues. Germline values: CDR1 SGHAT, CDR2 FQNNGV. The CDR3 bases are TGTGCCAGCAGCTTAGTCGGGGCTGTGGCGGGGGGAAAGTACCAAGAGACCCAGTACTTC. It codes for CASSLVGAVAGGKYQETQYF.

A remark on this clonotype: One end of the junction varies from germline; a read error may be responsible. The V gene is TRBV30, the J gene TRBJ2-1, with D possibly TRBD2 on 6 matching bases. CDR3 size: 14 residues. CDR1 is GTSNPN, CDR2 SVGIG, per germline (reference sequence). CDR3 residues: CARRGGTTYNEQFF. CDR3 nucleotide sequence: TGTGCCAGGAGGGGCGGGACCACCTACAATGAGCAGTTCTTC.

V is TRBV7-9 and J is TRBJ1-5; D unresolved. V was pared by 1 base and J by 7 bases, with 11 bases between. The CDR3 is 14 residues long. Germline CDR1 and CDR2: SEHNR and FQNEAQ (reference sequence). DNA for the CDR3: TGTGCCAGCAGCTTAGATGGACCGGGGCAGCCCCAGCATTTT. Its protein product is CASSLDGPGQPQHF.

J is TRBJ2-3 and V is TRBV20-1; maybe TRBD2 (5 bases). The V end was cut by 2 bases, the J end by 2 bases, with 14 bases between. CDR3 length: 15 amino acids. Germline V gene data show CDR1 as DFQATT and CDR2 as SNEGSKA (reference sequence). The CDR3: CSARSGRTTTDTQYF. The CDR3 DNA reads as TGCAGTGCTAGATCTGGGAGAACCACCACAGATACGCAGTATTTT.

This clonotype was seen more than once but under ten times. The chain combines TRBV9 with TRBJ2-1, with D uncertain. This CDR3 is built from 14 residues. Germline loops: CDR1 SGDLS, CDR2 YYNGEE. Trimming removed 1 base at V and 9 bases at J, with 14 bases between. The CDR3 sequence: CASSVLLADGEQFF. In nucleotides, the CDR3 is TGTGCCAGCAGCGTACTTTTAGCAGATGGTGAGCAGTTCTTC.

In its sample, this clonotype was seen once. V and J are TRBV2 and TRBJ2-1; D gene uncertain. Trimming stripped 7 bases from V and 0 bases from J, with 13 bases between. Germline assignment: CDR1 SNHLY and CDR2 FYNNEI. This CDR3 has 15 residues. The DNA of the CDR3 is TGTGCCAGCACCGGCGTCAGAAGCTCCTACAATGAGCAGTTCTTC. Encoded protein: CASTGVRSSYNEQFF.

V is TRBV2 and J is TRBJ1-6; 8 nucleotides align to TRBD1. Trimming cost V 3 bases and J 0 bases; bases outside gene matches: 7. CDR3 length equals 18 residues. Germline values: CDR1 SNHLY, CDR2 FYNNEI. The CDR3 DNA reads TGTGCCAGCAGTGACAGGGGGCTTTCCAGCTCCTATAATTCACCCCTCCACTTT. Its translation: CASSDRGLSSSYNSPLHF.